Below, 23 T cell receptor beta chains from the same sample are listed, as sequenced in a study of blood T cell repertoires in COVID-19. The repertoire was sequenced with immunoSEQ multiplex PCR; TCRdb's copy has only in-frame clones and lacks some. The repertoire holds 200,000 to 250,000 clones, 82% seen once, with over 3.5% in the top ten. Material: peripheral blood. These receptors originate from a woman in her 70s with acute or convalescent COVID-19.

The gene calls are TRBV3-1 (or the pseudogene TRBV3-2) and TRBJ1-2; D perhaps matches TRBD1 (5 bases). The V end lost 0 bases, the J end lost 5 bases, and 28 bases lay between the germline ends. The length of the CDR3 is 20 residues. The V gene's germline CDR1 is LGHDT and CDR2 YNNKEL (reference sequence). The DNA for the CDR3 is TGTGCCAGCAGCCAAGATAGGGCTTTTAAGTTCAGGGCCGCTAGGTATGGCTACACCTTC. It encodes CASSQDRAFKFRAARYGYTF.

The chain recombines TRBV6-2 or TRBV6-3 with TRBJ1-1; TRBD1 might be the D (6 bases). CDR1 and CDR2 (germline): MNHEY, SVGEGT. This CDR3 contains 18 residues. Trimming stripped 2 bases from V and 1 base from J, with 20 bases between. This CDR3 is CASSYTLGRDNPNTEAFF. The CDR3 nucleotides read TGTGCCAGCAGTTACACCTTGGGACGGGACAACCCGAACACTGAAGCTTTCTTT.

This chain links TRBV3-1 (or the pseudogene TRBV3-2) with TRBJ2-1; D is possibly TRBD1 (5 bases). The V gene lost 4 bases and the J gene lost 11 bases, with 18 bases spanning the gap. This CDR3 comprises 14 residues. From germline, CDR1 is LGHDT and CDR2 YNNKEL (reference sequence). CDR3 region: CASSLPGQGGKQFF. CDR3 DNA: TGTGCCAGCAGCCTTCCGGGCCAGGGTGGGAAGCAGTTCTTC.

V and J are TRBV5-4 and TRBJ2-3, with D perhaps matching TRBD2 (8 bases). The CDR3 has 17 amino acids. V dropped 4 bases and J dropped 6 bases, with 24 bases sitting between them. Germline V lookup: CDR1 SGHNT, CDR2 YYREEE (reference sequence). The DNA for the CDR3 is TGTGCCAGCAGCCGACAGGGTCGGGGGGGTGTTGGCGATACGCAGTATTTT. This translates into CASSRQGRGGVGDTQYF.

The V and J genes are TRBV20-1 and TRBJ1-2; D might be TRBD1 (6 bases). This CDR3 has 15 amino acids. Germline V gene lookup returns CDR1 DFQATT and CDR2 SNEGSKA (reference sequence). V dropped 3 bases and J dropped 2 bases, with 16 bases sitting between them. CDR3 residues: CSASLKRDNNYGYTF. For the CDR3, the DNA is TGCAGTGCTAGTCTAAAGCGGGACAACAACTATGGCTACACCTTC.

This sequence joins TRBV6-6 and TRBJ1-2, with TRBD1 matching 7 bases. Germline V gene sequence: CDR1 MNHNY, CDR2 SVGAGI (reference sequence). The CDR3 sequence is 18 residues long. V gave up 6 bases and J gave up 4 bases; unmatched junction bases: 20. The chain's CDR3 is CASRRHRDSLFYFYGYTF. CDR3 DNA: TGTGCCAGCAGACGACACCGGGACAGCCTTTTTTATTTCTATGGCTACACCTTC.

This clone was seen just once. The chain uses TRBV19 and TRBJ1-1, with D tentatively TRBD1 (5 bases). Trimming took off 3 bases at V and 0 bases at J, with 8 bases between the two ends. Germline CDR1 is LNHDA and CDR2 is SQIVND (reference sequence). This CDR3 has 14 residues. CDR3 in amino acids: CASSIAGLNTEAFF. The CDR3 coding sequence is TGTGCCAGTAGTATTGCAGGGTTGAACACTGAAGCTTTCTTT.

The CDR3 reads CASSQYGQAGGNTIYF. CDR3 in DNA: TGCGCCAGCAGCCAATACGGACAGGCGGGTGGAAACACCATATATTTT. The V gene is TRBV4-3, the J gene TRBJ1-3; 7 nucleotides agree with TRBD1. Germline values: CDR1 LGHNA, CDR2 YSLEER. Trimming took 2 bases from V and 3 from J; bases not matched to a gene: 7. The CDR3 sequence is 16 residues long.

The chain combines TRBV2 with TRBJ1-5; no firm D call. CDR1 is SNHLY, CDR2 FYNNEI, per germline. This CDR3 contains 15 residues. V lost 2 bases and J lost 2, with 10 bases in between. Here the CDR3 reads CASSERGLGNQPQHF. The CDR3 nucleotides are TGTGCCAGCAGTGAACGGGGATTGGGCAATCAGCCCCAGCATTTT.

The V call is TRBV3-1 (or the pseudogene TRBV3-2), the J call TRBJ2-1, with D possibly matching TRBD1 (6 bases). Germline lookup yields CDR1 LGHDT and CDR2 YNNKEL (reference sequence). The CDR3 sequence is 15 residues long. Trimming shortened V by 0 bases and J by 7 bases, and 13 bases separated the two germline ends. The CDR3 nucleotides are TGTGCCAGCAGCCAAGATCTGGGGGCCGGGAATGAGCAGTTCTTC. Residues: CASSQDLGAGNEQFF.

This chain joins TRBV19 and TRBJ1-5; 9 nucleotides match TRBD1. The CDR3 runs 15 residues. Trimming at V came to 7 bases and at J to 4 bases, leaving 8 bases not matched to a gene. CDR1 is LNHDA, CDR2 SQIVND, per germline (reference sequence). CDR3: CASIPTGGPNQPQHF. The CDR3 DNA reads TGTGCCAGTATCCCAACAGGGGGCCCTAATCAGCCCCAGCATTTT.

This chain joins TRBV6-2 or TRBV6-3 and TRBJ2-3; 10 bases agree with TRBD2. V lost 6 bases and J lost 6; bases outside the gene matches: 9. The CDR3 loop spans 15 amino acids. From germline, CDR1 is MNHEY and CDR2 SVGEGT. The CDR3 DNA is TGTGCCAGCAGCCGACCTAGCGGGGGACCCGATACGCAGTATTTT. It specifies CASSRPSGGPDTQYF.

This clone was seen a single time. The V call is TRBV3-1 (or the pseudogene TRBV3-2), the J call TRBJ2-7; a weak D match, TRBD2 (5 bases). This CDR3 contains 13 residues. The germline gives CDR1 LGHDT, CDR2 YNNKEL (reference sequence). V was shortened by 2 bases and J by 4 bases, with 9 bases between the two germline ends. CDR3 sequence: CASSQRTGYEQYF. The CDR3 nucleotides are TGTGCCAGCAGCCAACGTACGGGGTACGAGCAGTACTTC.

The CDR3 DNA reads as TGTGCCAGCAGTTCCCACCAGGGGACTGAAGCTTTCTTT. Translated: CASSSHQGTEAFF. The chain combines TRBV12-3 or TRBV12-4 with TRBJ1-1, with TRBD1 as a possible D gene (6 bases). This CDR3 contains 13 residues. Trimming cost V 4 bases and J 5 bases, with 11 bases left between them.

The V gene is TRBV24-1, the J gene TRBJ2-1; 8 bases map to TRBD2. Germline lookup yields CDR1 KGHDR and CDR2 SFDVKD. The CDR3 totals 15 residues. Trimming cost V 0 bases and J 9 bases; bases outside gene matches: 6. The CDR3 sequence: CATSDLGGGTVEQFF. The CDR3 region has the DNA TGTGCCACCAGTGATTTGGGCGGGGGGACGGTTGAGCAGTTCTTC.

The chain employs TRBV21-1 and TRBJ2-7; TRBD1, as called in the table, went unchecked against the DNA. TRBV21-1 represents a pseudogene. The CDR3 is 16 residues long. This CDR3 reads CASSKLGDRHSYEQYF. The CDR3 nucleotides read TGTGCCAGCAGCAAATTGGGGGACAGACATTCCTACGAGCAGTACTTC.

The CDR3 loop is CASSYLLTGNSEAFF. Written as DNA, the CDR3 is TGTGCCAGCAGTTACCTTCTGACAGGGAATTCTGAAGCTTTCTTT. The J gene is TRBJ1-1, the V gene TRBV6-6, with TRBD1 matching over 7 bases. Germline V gives CDR1 MNHNY, CDR2 SVGAGI (reference sequence). J was trimmed by 6 bases and V by 2 bases; bases with no gene match: 9. The CDR3 is 15 residues long.

The chain couples TRBV19 to TRBJ1-3; 9 nucleotides line up with TRBD1. V lost 6 bases and J lost 4; bases outside the gene matches: 4. This CDR3 has 14 amino acids. Looked up from germline, CDR1 is LNHDA and CDR2 is SQIVND (reference sequence). The CDR3 reads CASRQGASGNTIYF. The CDR3 DNA is TGTGCCAGTAGACAGGGGGCTTCGGGAAACACCATATATTTT.

This rearrangement joins TRBV6-1 to TRBJ1-2, with TRBD1 as a possible D gene (5 bases). The CDR3 is 18 amino acids. V lost 1 base and J lost 2, with 20 bases in between. Germline CDR1 reads MNHNS; CDR2 reads SASEGT. CDR3 sequence: CASSEERGGGRGNYGYTF. CDR3 sequence (DNA): TGTGCCAGCAGTGAAGAGCGCGGGGGGGGTAGAGGCAACTATGGCTACACCTTC.

The J gene is TRBJ1-6, the V gene TRBV19; tentative D call: TRBD1 (6 bases). Between the trimmed V and J ends, which lost 8 bases and 15 bases, there was a span of 23 bases. The germline V gene has CDR1 LNHDA and CDR2 SQIVND (reference sequence). This CDR3 comprises 14 residues. CDR3 sequence (DNA): TGTGCCAGTTCGACCGGGACACCGCCAAGTCTCCTCCACTTT. This gives the protein CASSTGTPPSLLHF.

This clone has a single count. This chain links TRBV4-1 with TRBJ2-1, with D maybe TRBD2 (6 bases). V dropped 3 bases and J dropped 12 bases, with 12 bases sitting between them. CDR1 MGHRA and CDR2 YSYEKL come from the germline V gene. The CDR3 covers 12 residues. CDR3 residues: CASSQTGRGQFF. The CDR3 nucleotides are TGCGCCAGCAGCCAGACTGGGCGGGGGCAGTTCTTC.

A single count supports this clone. This rearrangement joins TRBV29-1 to TRBJ1-1; the match to TRBD1 covers 7 bases. The germline V gene encodes CDR1 SQVTM and CDR2 ANQGSEA. The length of the CDR3 is 14 residues. V lost 6 bases, J lost 3 bases, and 10 bases stayed unmatched. The CDR3 here is CSVGTVISDTEAFF. The CDR3 DNA reads TGCAGCGTGGGGACAGTGATTAGTGACACTGAAGCTTTCTTT.

The rearrangement joins TRBV19 to TRBJ1-1; 8 positions match TRBD1. V gave up 4 bases and J gave up 0 bases; unmatched junction bases: 7. The germline V gene has CDR1 LNHDA and CDR2 SQIVND (reference sequence). CDR3 length: 16 residues. This CDR3 is CASSTGDRIMNTEAFF. The CDR3 DNA reads TGTGCCAGTAGTACGGGGGACAGGATCATGAACACTGAAGCTTTCTTT.